The 3 T cell receptor beta chains in this list originate from one sample, sequenced in a study of TIL therapy for anti-PD-1-resistant metastatic lung cancer (dated by TCRdb to 2020 to 2022). The immunoSEQ v3 hsTCRB kit was used to amplify TCR beta CDR3 regions from genomic DNA through bias-controlled multiplex PCR. TCRdb's version of the immuneACCESS table is confined to in-frame rearrangements and falls short of the full clone set. An unresolved V gene accounts for under half of the shortfall where checked; the remainder is of unknown origin. The sample contains about 60,000 clones, around 86% of them found a single time. Jointly, the top ten make up 2.5% to 3% of the sample. The time point label of this sample denotes: pre-treatment sample, taken before nivolumab and TIL therapy. The sample consisted of blood, taken at baseline. The source is a person between 30 and 79 years old with non-small cell lung cancer.

V usage is TRBV5-5 and J usage is TRBJ1-1; D call uncertain. CDR1 and CDR2 (germline): SGHKS, YYEKEE (reference sequence). The V end was cut by 6 bases, the J end by 0 bases, with 15 bases between. This CDR3 is 15 amino acids long. Here the CDR3 reads CASTLIMGVNTEAFF. In DNA, the CDR3 is TGTGCCAGCACCCTAATAATGGGAGTGAACACTGAAGCTTTCTTT.

The V and J genes are TRBV15 and TRBJ2-7; maybe TRBD2 (6 bases). The CDR3 extends over 15 amino acids. Germline V gene data show CDR1 as LNHNV and CDR2 as YYDKDF (reference sequence). Deletions cut 3 bases from V and 3 bases from J, with 15 bases between. The CDR3 loop reads CATSRGGRVLYEQYF. The DNA of the CDR3 is TGTGCCACCAGCAGGGGAGGTCGTGTGCTCTACGAGCAGTACTTC.

The chain employs TRBV3-1 (or the pseudogene TRBV3-2) and TRBJ2-7; 10 nucleotides agree with TRBD2. Trimming took 4 bases from V and 2 from J; bases not matched to a gene: 5. The CDR3 sequence is 15 residues long. The germline gives CDR1 LGHDT, CDR2 YNNKEL (reference sequence). This CDR3 is CASSLKREGAYEQYF. The DNA of the CDR3 is TGTGCCAGCAGCCTAAAGCGGGAGGGCGCCTACGAGCAGTACTTC.